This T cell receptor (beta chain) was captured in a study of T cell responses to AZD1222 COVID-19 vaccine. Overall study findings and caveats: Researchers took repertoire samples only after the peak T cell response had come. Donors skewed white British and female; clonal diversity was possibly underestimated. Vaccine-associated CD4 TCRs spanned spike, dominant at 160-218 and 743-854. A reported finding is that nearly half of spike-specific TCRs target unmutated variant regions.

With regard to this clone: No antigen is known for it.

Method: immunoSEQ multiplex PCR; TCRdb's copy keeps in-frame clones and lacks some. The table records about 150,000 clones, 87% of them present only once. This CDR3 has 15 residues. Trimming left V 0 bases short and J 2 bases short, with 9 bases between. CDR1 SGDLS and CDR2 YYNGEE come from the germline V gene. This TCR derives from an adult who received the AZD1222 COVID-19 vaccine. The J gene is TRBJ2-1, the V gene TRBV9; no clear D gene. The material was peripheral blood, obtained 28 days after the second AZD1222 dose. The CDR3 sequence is CASSVAGEAYNEQFF. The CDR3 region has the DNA TGTGCCAGCAGCGTAGCTGGAGAGGCCTACAATGAGCAGTTCTTC.